This passage covers 4 T cell receptor beta chains from one sample sequenced in a study of blood T cell repertoires in COVID-19. This table comes from immunoSEQ multiplex PCR, and its TCRdb copy is limited to in-frame clones, with some not included. The profile shows under 70,000 clones, 80% to 95% of them singletons. Material for sequencing was peripheral blood. These receptors originate from a man older than 75 with acute or convalescent COVID-19.

The V and J genes are TRBV5-1 and TRBJ2-7, with D perhaps TRBD2 (5 bases). CDR3 length: 13 amino acids. Germline values: CDR1 SGHRS, CDR2 YFSETQ. Deletions cut 0 bases from V and 6 bases from J, with 10 bases between. CDR3: CASSLERRGEQYF. The CDR3 coding sequence is TGCGCCAGCAGCTTGGAACGACGGGGCGAGCAGTACTTC.

This chain joins TRBV9 and TRBJ2-5; D may be TRBD2 (6 bases). The CDR3 is 14 amino acids. The V end lost 3 bases, the J end lost 5 bases, and 14 bases lay between the germline ends. Germline CDR1 SGDLS, CDR2 YYNGEE. CDR3 DNA: TGTGCCAGCAGCGCTGGGACTGTAGGGGAGACCCAGTACTTC. Amino acid sequence: CASSAGTVGETQYF.

On this clone: The junction departs from the called germline gene at one end, perhaps through a read error. The gene calls are TRBV14 and TRBJ2-3, with TRBD2 as a possible D gene (7 bases). The CDR3 runs to 19 residues. Germline CDR1 reads SGHDN; CDR2 reads FVKESK. As DNA, the CDR3 is TGTGCCAGCAGCGAAGACGGGGGGCATTCTTATACCAGCACAGATACGCAGTATTTT. Amino acids: CASSEDGGHSYTSTDTQYF.

The rearrangement uses TRBV28 and TRBJ2-6, with D tentatively TRBD2 (7 bases). Germline loops: CDR1 MDHEN, CDR2 SYDVKM. The CDR3 extends over 15 amino acids. V was trimmed by 8 bases and J by 4 bases, leaving 15 bases between them. CDR3 in DNA: TGTGCCAGCCGATTACAGGGACTAGGGGCCAACGTCCTGACTTTC. This sequence encodes CASRLQGLGANVLTF.